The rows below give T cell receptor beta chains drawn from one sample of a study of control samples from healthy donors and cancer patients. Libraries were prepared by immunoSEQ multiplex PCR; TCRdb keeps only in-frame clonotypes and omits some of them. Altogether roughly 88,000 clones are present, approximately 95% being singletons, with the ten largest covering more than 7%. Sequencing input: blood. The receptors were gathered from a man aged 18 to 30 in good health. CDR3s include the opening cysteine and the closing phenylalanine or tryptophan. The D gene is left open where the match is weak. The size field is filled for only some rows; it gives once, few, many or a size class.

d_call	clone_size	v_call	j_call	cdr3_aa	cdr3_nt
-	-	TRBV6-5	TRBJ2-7	CASRGFRSSYEQYF	TGTGCCAGCAGGGGCTTTCGTAGCTCCTACGAGCAGTACTTC
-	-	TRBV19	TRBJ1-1	CASSLGRATEAFF	TGTGCCAGTAGCCTCGGGAGGGCCACTGAAGCTTTCTTT
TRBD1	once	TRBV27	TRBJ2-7	CASSPRTGKYEQYF	TGTGCCAGCAGTCCACGGACAGGGAAGTACGAGCAGTACTTC
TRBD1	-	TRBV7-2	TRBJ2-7	CASSWDRGYEQYF	TGTGCCAGCAGTTGGGACAGGGGTTACGAGCAGTACTTC
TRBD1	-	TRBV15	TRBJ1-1	CATSKGTANTEAFF	TGTGCCACCAGCAAAGGGACAGCGAACACTGAAGCTTTCTTT
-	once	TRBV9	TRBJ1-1	CASSGRGGAEAFF	TGTGCCAGCAGCGGTAGGGGGGGAGCTGAAGCTTTCTTT
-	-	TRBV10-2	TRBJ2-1	CASRYRDAYNEQFF	TGCGCCAGCAGGTACAGGGATGCCTACAATGAGCAGTTCTTC
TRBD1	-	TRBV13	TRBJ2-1	CASSLLNQGQGNNEQFF	TGTGCCAGCAGCTTATTAAACCAGGGACAGGGGAACAATGAGCAGTTCTTC
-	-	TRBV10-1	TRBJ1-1	CASSGQGNTEAFF	TGCGCCAGCAGTGGTCAGGGGAACACTGAAGCTTTCTTT
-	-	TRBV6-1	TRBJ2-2	CASSENKDTGELFF	TGTGCCAGCAGTGAAAACAAAGACACCGGGGAGCTGTTTTTT
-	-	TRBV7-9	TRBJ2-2	CASSLNAGELFF	TGTGCCAGCAGCCTTAATGCCGGGGAGCTGTTTTTT
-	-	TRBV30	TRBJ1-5	CAWSFRGRGQPQHF	TGTGCCTGGAGTTTTAGGGGGAGGGGTCAGCCCCAGCATTTT
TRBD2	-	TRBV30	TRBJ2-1	CASTWTSERVRYNEQFF	TGTGCCTCCACCTGGACTAGCGAGAGGGTCCGGTACAATGAGCAGTTCTTC
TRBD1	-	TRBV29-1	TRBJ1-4	CSVPRWRDSSEKLFF	TGCAGCGTCCCTCGTTGGAGGGACAGTAGCGAAAAACTGTTTTTT
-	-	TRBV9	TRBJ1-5	CASSSGQNSNQPQHF	TGTGCCAGCAGCTCCGGACAGAATAGCAATCAGCCCCAGCATTTT
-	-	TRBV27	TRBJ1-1	CASSSGTGREAFF	TGTGCCAGCAGCTCCGGGACGGGCAGGGAAGCTTTCTTT
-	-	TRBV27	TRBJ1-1	CASSLAGTTEAFF	TGTGCCAGCAGTTTAGCCGGGACCACTGAAGCTTTCTTT
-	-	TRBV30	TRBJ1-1	CASPGWQGENTEAFF	TGTGCCTCCCCCGGATGGCAGGGAGAGAACACTGAAGCTTTCTTT
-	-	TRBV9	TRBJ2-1	CASSESGVTYNEQFF	TGTGCCAGCAGCGAATCGGGAGTCACCTACAATGAGCAGTTCTTC
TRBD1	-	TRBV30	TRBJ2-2	CAWSGQGAGELFF	TGTGCCTGGAGCGGACAGGGCGCCGGGGAGCTGTTTTTT
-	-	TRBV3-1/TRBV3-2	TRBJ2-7	CASSQDLPTLESYEQYF	TGTGCCAGCAGCCAAGATCTCCCAACCCTGGAGTCCTACGAGCAGTACTTC
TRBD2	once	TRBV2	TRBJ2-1	CASSEAQGLDDSYNEQFF	TGTGCCAGCAGTGAAGCTCAAGGACTAGATGACTCCTACAATGAGCAGTTCTTC
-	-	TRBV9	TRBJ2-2	CASSPRWGTGELFF	TGTGCCAGCAGCCCGAGGTGGGGCACCGGGGAGCTGTTTTTT
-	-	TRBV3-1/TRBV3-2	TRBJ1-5	CASSQDHFTGKQPQHF	TGTGCCAGCAGCCAAGACCATTTTACAGGGAAACAGCCCCAGCATTTT
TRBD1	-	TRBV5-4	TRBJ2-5	CASTRGKGYQETQYF	TGTGCCAGCACCAGGGGGAAAGGATATCAAGAGACCCAGTACTTC
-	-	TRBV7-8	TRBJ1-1	CASIRGASPGVGEAFF	TGTGCCAGCATTCGGGGGGCCTCCCCGGGGGTAGGTGAAGCTTTCTTT
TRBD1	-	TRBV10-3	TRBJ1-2	CATPGQGAYGYTF	TGTGCCACCCCGGGACAGGGTGCTTATGGCTACACCTTC
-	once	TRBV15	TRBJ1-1	CATSLGRNTEAFF	TGTGCCACTTCGTTGGGACGGAACACTGAAGCTTTCTTT
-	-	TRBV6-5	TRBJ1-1	CASSFTRTEAFF	TGTGCCAGCAGTTTTACTCGGACTGAAGCTTTCTTT
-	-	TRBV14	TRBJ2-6	CASSQVQGTSSGANVLTF	TGTGCCAGCAGCCAAGTGCAGGGGACGAGCTCTGGGGCCAACGTCCTGACTTTC
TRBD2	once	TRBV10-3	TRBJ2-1	CAISPTSGGDSYNEQFF	TGTGCCATCAGCCCGACTAGCGGGGGCGACTCCTACAATGAGCAGTTCTTC
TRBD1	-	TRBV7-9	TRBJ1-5	CASSSSGGDQPQHF	TGTGCCAGCAGTAGTTCAGGGGGAGATCAGCCCCAGCATTTT
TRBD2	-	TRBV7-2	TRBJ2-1	CASRESGTSGYNEQFF	TGTGCCAGCAGGGAATCTGGGACTAGCGGATACAATGAGCAGTTCTTC
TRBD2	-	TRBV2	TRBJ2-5	CASRVRDYKETQYF	TGTGCCAGCAGAGTTAGGGACTACAAAGAGACCCAGTACTTC
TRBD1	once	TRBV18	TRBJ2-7	CASSPYAGTGDSYEQYF	TGTGCCAGCTCACCCTACGCCGGGACAGGGGATTCCTACGAGCAGTACTTC
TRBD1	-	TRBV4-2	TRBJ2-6	CASSRRLPGQGAAGANVLTF	TGTGCCAGCAGCCGCAGACTGCCGGGACAGGGGGCGGCTGGGGCCAACGTCCTGACTTTC
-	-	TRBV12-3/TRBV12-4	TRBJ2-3	CASTQGGDTQYF	TGTGCCAGCACCCAGGGCGGGGATACGCAGTATTTT
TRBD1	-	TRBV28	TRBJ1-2	CASSDGRTGVGYTF	TGTGCCAGCAGCGACGGCCGGACAGGGGTTGGGTACACCTTC
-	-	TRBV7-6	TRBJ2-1	CASSLMSGQSYNEQFF	TGTGCCAGCAGCTTAATGTCTGGACAGTCCTACAATGAGCAGTTCTTC
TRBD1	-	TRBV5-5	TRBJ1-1	CASSSRDRGNTNTEAFF	TGTGCCAGCAGCTCCCGGGACAGGGGAAATACGAACACTGAAGCTTTCTTT
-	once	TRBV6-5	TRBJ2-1	CASRLGAEEVQFF	TGTGCCAGCAGGTTAGGAGCTGAAGAGGTGCAGTTCTTC
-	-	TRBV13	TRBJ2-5	CASGKGRETQYF	TGTGCCAGCGGGAAGGGCCGGGAGACCCAGTACTTC
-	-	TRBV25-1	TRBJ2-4	CASSDSSFPSTGTDIQYF	TGTGCCAGCAGTGACTCCTCCTTCCCCTCCACTGGGACCGACATTCAGTACTTC
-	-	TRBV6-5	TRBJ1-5	CASPNGPRQHF	TGTGCCAGCCCCAACGGGCCCCGGCAGCATTTT
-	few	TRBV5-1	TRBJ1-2	CASRGLPGGTRDGYTF	TGCGCCAGCAGAGGGCTGCCCGGAGGCACCCGGGATGGCTACACCTTC
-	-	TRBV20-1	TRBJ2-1	CSARTINEQFF	TGCAGTGCTAGGACTATCAATGAGCAGTTCTTC
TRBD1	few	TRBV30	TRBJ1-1	CAWSVQETGKKAFF	TGTGCCTGGAGTGTACAGGAGACAGGGAAAAAGGCTTTCTTT
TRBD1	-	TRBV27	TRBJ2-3	CASSLYRGGVDTQYF	TGTGCCAGCAGTTTATACAGGGGCGGAGTAGATACGCAGTATTTT
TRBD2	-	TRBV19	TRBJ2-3	CASRKTSASTDTQYF	TGTGCCAGTAGGAAGACTAGCGCAAGCACAGATACGCAGTATTTT